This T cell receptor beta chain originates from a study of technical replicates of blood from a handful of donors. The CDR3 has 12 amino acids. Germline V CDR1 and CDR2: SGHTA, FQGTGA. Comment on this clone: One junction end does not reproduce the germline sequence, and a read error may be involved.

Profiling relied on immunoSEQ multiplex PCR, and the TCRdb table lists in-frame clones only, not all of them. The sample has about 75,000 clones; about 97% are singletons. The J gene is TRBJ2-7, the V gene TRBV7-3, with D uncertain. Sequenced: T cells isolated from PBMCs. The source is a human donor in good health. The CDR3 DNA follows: TGTTCCAGCAGCTTTATCTCGGACGAGCAGTACTTC. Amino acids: CSSSFISDEQYF.